The clone carrying this TCR beta chain occurred once. As yet, its antigen is unknown. The data were taken from a study of tumor and adjacent non-tumor tissue in lung cancer. Study-level background: Around 4.5 million productive TCRbeta reads were obtained per sample on average.

The library came from three nested PCR rounds adapted from ARM-PCR protocols. MiXCR was run by TCRdb on the multiplex PCR reads, yielding one entry per CDR3 protein. The table records approximately 150,000 distinct CDR3 sequences, around 61% of them present only once. RNA was extracted from bulk tissue without any cell sorting. Chemotherapy-naive patients with new lung cancer underwent thoracic surgery in China, August–November 2014. Whole-study results and caveats: Patients with more diverse tumor TCRs had worse survival.

There are 15 residues in the CDR3. CDR1 is MNHNS and CDR2 is SASEGT in the germline V gene. Trimming at V came to 0 bases and at J to 8 bases, leaving 9 bases not matched to a gene. This sequence joins TRBV6-1 and TRBJ2-7; 8 bases are a match to TRBD2. The sequence came from a man aged 55 to 70 with small cell lung cancer. The sample consisted of lung tumor tissue. Here the CDR3 DNA reads TGTGCCAGCAGTGAAGCACGGAGCGGGAGACGCAAGCAGTACTTC. It specifies CASSEARSGRRKQYF.